Below are 9 T cell receptor beta chains sequenced from a single sample in a study of cytomegalovirus exposure and HLA in healthy donors (dated by TCRdb to 2015 to 2018). The library came from the immunoSEQ multiplex PCR assay. For the multiplex PCR, a mixture combining 60 forward primers for TCR Vbeta segments and 13 reverse primers for TCR Jbeta segments was used. TCRdb carries this immuneACCESS record with in-frame sequences only. Its versions omit some clonotypes, under half of them owing to an unresolved V gene in the studies checked, with the rest unexplained. The table for this sample lists some 120,000 clones; approximately 80% of them were counted only once. In total, the top ten clones hold under 6.5% of the sample. Source material: PBMCs. The receptors derive from a man between 18 and 35 years old in good health and CMV-seropositive.

This sequence joins TRBV18 and TRBJ2-1, with TRBD2 matching over 12 bases. This CDR3 is 18 amino acids long. V lost 1 base to trimming and J lost 6 bases; unmatched junction nucleotides: 10. The V gene's germline CDR1 is KGHSH and CDR2 LQKENI. The CDR3 sequence: CASSPRTSGTVGPNEQFF. The CDR3, as DNA: TGTGCCAGCTCACCACGGACTAGCGGGACAGTGGGCCCCAATGAGCAGTTCTTC.

The gene calls are TRBV4-1 and TRBJ2-4; D possibly corresponds to TRBD2 (5 bases). Germline CDR1 reads MGHRA; CDR2 reads YSYEKL. Trimming shortened V by 3 bases and J by 0 bases, and 12 bases separated the two germline ends. The length of the CDR3 is 16 residues. In DNA form, the CDR3 reads TGCGCCAGCAGCCACGGACTTCCTCTAGCCAAAAACATTCAGTACTTC. This codes for CASSHGLPLAKNIQYF.

The J gene is TRBJ1-6, the V gene TRBV15; D call uncertain. Trimming removed 0 bases at V and 5 bases at J, with 8 bases between. CDR1 LNHNV and CDR2 YYDKDF come from the germline V gene (reference sequence). The CDR3 runs to 15 residues. The CDR3: CATSRETVNNSPLHF. In DNA, the CDR3 is TGTGCCACCAGCAGAGAAACAGTTAATAATTCACCCCTCCACTTT.

The chain carries TRBV7-8 and TRBJ1-5, with a possible D match to TRBD1 (5 bases). Germline loops: CDR1 SGHVS, CDR2 FQNEAQ. Trimming cost V 5 bases and J 1 base, with 15 bases left between them. The CDR3 is 16 amino acids. The CDR3 nucleotides read TGTGCCAGCAGCCCCTCGCGGACACGGAGCAATCAGCCCCAGCATTTT. It codes for CASSPSRTRSNQPQHF.

This rearrangement joins TRBV18 to TRBJ1-1; D is undetermined. CDR3 length equals 16 residues. V dropped 6 bases and J dropped 1 base, with 18 bases sitting between them. Germline CDR1 is KGHSH and CDR2 is LQKENI. This CDR3 reads CASSSGRERRNTEAFF. In nucleotides, the CDR3 is TGTGCCAGCTCCTCAGGAAGAGAGAGACGGAACACTGAAGCTTTCTTT.

The chain has TRBV4-1 and TRBJ2-1; possibly TRBD1 for D (6 bases). V dropped 3 bases and J dropped 7 bases, with 22 bases sitting between them. There are 17 residues in the CDR3. Germline V CDR1 and CDR2: MGHRA, YSYEKL. The CDR3 DNA reads as TGCGCCAGCAGCCACTTTCCGACAGGAAGCCGTAGTAATGAGCAGTTCTTC. As protein: CASSHFPTGSRSNEQFF.

The genes are TRBV5-1 and TRBJ2-3; 10 nucleotides line up with TRBD1. Looked up from germline, CDR1 is SGHRS and CDR2 is YFSETQ. J was trimmed by 0 bases and V by 4 bases; bases with no gene match: 8. The CDR3 is 17 amino acids. The CDR3 DNA follows: TGCGCCAGCAGCCCTATGGGGACAGGGGTTAGCACAGATACGCAGTATTTT. The encoded protein is CASSPMGTGVSTDTQYF.

The chain combines TRBV5-6 with TRBJ2-7; 8 nucleotides align to TRBD2. The CDR3 has 17 residues. CDR1 and CDR2 (germline): SGHDT, YYEEEE. V shed 1 base, J shed 2 bases, and the junction held 11 bases outside the gene matches. CDR3 loop: CASSLISGGTRTYEQYF. The CDR3, as DNA: TGTGCCAGCAGCTTGATTAGTGGGGGGACTAGAACCTACGAGCAGTACTTC.

The chain recombines TRBV11-2 with TRBJ2-1, with D possibly being TRBD1 (5 bases). The V end lost 1 base, the J end lost 0 bases, and 13 bases lay between the germline ends. Germline V gene lookup returns CDR1 SGHAT and CDR2 FQNNGV. The CDR3 has 17 residues. The DNA of the CDR3 is TGTGCCAGCAGCTTAGTAGGGCGACAGAGCTCCTACAATGAGCAGTTCTTC. Translated: CASSLVGRQSSYNEQFF.